This TCR beta chain was documented in a study of blood T cells in healthy people across ages. Through a sample-barcoded 5' primer and a J-beta primer mix, a second PCR was run for about 6 to 11 cycles. The yield of each sample was at least 2.5 million CDR3-containing paired-end reads. TCRdb reprocessed the 5' RACE reads with MiXCR, giving one entry per CDR3 protein. The repertoire holds roughly 640,000 distinct CDR3 sequences, approximately 30% seen once, with 15% to 18% in the top ten. Every sample had a minimum of 6.5 million PBMCs isolated. This clonotype appeared many times. Antigen: not known. Overall study results and limits: Roughly linear declines in TCR beta diversity per million T cells occurred with age.

V was cut by 4 bases and J by 6 bases, with 9 bases left in between. CDR3 length: 12 residues. Germline-derived CDR1 and CDR2 are SGDLS and YYNGEE. Sequenced input: blood. This TCR derives from an elderly woman in good health. The genes are TRBV9 and TRBJ2-3, with D hard to call. CDR3: CASSSRRDTQYF. Written as DNA, the CDR3 is TGTGCCAGCAGCTCTCGCCGGGATACGCAGTATTTT. Filled out from reference TRBV9 and TRBJ2-3, the complete variable domain reads DSGVTQTPKHLITATGQRVTLRCSPRSGDLSVYWYQQSLDQGLQFLIQYYNGEERAKGNILERFSAQQFPDLHSELNLSSLELGDSALYFCASSSRRDTQYFGPGTRLTVL.